Following are 22 T cell receptor beta chains from one sample sequenced in a study of shared clonotypes between healthy human individuals. Assay used: immunoSEQ multiplex PCR; TCRdb lists only in-frame clones, some missing. The sample has some 1,100,000 clones, more than 75% seen once. The sample consisted of memory CD4+ T cells from PBMCs. Documented subset: CD45RA-negative fraction. The receptors were gathered from a man between 18 and 29 years old in good health. Some clones in this sample may be carry-over from other donors' samples.

For the CDR3, the DNA is TGTGCCAGCAGCTTGGGTGGGACACAAGGCTATGGCTACACCTTC. The encoded protein is CASSLGGTQGYGYTF. This sequence joins TRBV5-4 and TRBJ1-2, with a weak D call TRBD1 (6 bases). Trimming cost V 0 bases and J 4 bases, with 13 bases left between them. CDR1 and CDR2 (germline): SGHNT, YYREEE (reference sequence). The CDR3 runs to 15 residues.

As concerns this clone: Other DNA sequences within the sample encode an identical CDR3. The chain combines TRBV30 with TRBJ2-7; D is uncertain. This CDR3 has 11 amino acids. Germline CDR1 GTSNPN, CDR2 SVGIG (reference sequence). The V and J ends lost 2 bases and 3 bases respectively, with 5 bases between them. This CDR3 is CAWSLNYEQYF. CDR3 DNA: TGTGCCTGGAGTTTGAACTACGAGCAGTACTTC. Filled out from reference TRBV30 and TRBJ2-7, the complete variable domain reads SQTIHQWPATLVQPVGSPLSLECTVEGTSNPNLYWYRQAAGRGLQLLFYSVGIGQISSEVPQNLSASRPQDRQFILSSKKLLLSDSGFYLCAWSLNYEQYFGPGTRLTVT.

CDR3 in amino acids: CASRNDRGQYF. The CDR3 region has the DNA TGTGCCAGCAGGAACGACAGGGGGCAGTACTTC. The J gene is TRBJ2-7, the V gene TRBV6-5; 8 bases are a match to TRBD1. This CDR3 contains 11 residues. Germline loops: CDR1 MNHEY, CDR2 SVGAGI. Germline trimming cut 6 bases from V and 9 bases from J; bases unmatched to any gene: 4.

The chain combines TRBV7-8 with TRBJ2-3; D perhaps matches TRBD1 (6 bases). The CDR3 runs to 16 residues. V was trimmed by 3 bases and J by 0 bases, leaving 13 bases between them. CDR1 is SGHVS and CDR2 is FQNEAQ in the germline V gene. CDR3 DNA: TGTGCCAGCAGCTTTAACAGGGCAACTAGCACAGATACGCAGTATTTT. As protein: CASSFNRATSTDTQYF. The full variable domain, its missing parts supplied by reference TRBV7-8 and TRBJ2-3, is GAGVSQSPRYKVAKRGQDVALRCDPISGHVSLFWYQQALGQGPEFLTYFQNEAQLDKSGLPSDRFFAERPEGSVSTLKIQRTQQEDSAVYLCASSFNRATSTDTQYFGPGTRLTVL.

In DNA form, the CDR3 reads TGTGCCAGCGGAGGGCTAGCGGGAGGATCGTGGAACGAGCAGTACTTC. It codes for CASGGLAGGSWNEQYF. The chain is built from TRBV18 and TRBJ2-7, with 11 bases fitting TRBD2. V was pared by 8 bases and J by 5 bases, with 14 bases of the junction left unmatched. The CDR3 is 16 residues long. Germline CDR1 is KGHSH and CDR2 is LQKENI.

Note on this clone: At one end, the junction sequence differs from germline, possibly due to a read error. This chain uses TRBV29-1 with TRBJ2-5; 9 positions agree with TRBD1. The CDR3 extends over 13 amino acids. The germline CDR1 and CDR2 sequences are SQVTM and ANQGSEA. The CDR3 coding sequence is TGCGGCGTGTTTACAGGGGGCGCCGAGACCCAGTACTTC. It is translated as CGVFTGGAETQYF.

The CDR3 DNA follows: TGTGCCAGCAGCCGGGGACCCAGCGGCTACAATGAGCAGTTCTTC. Residues: CASSRGPSGYNEQFF. The chain is built from TRBV6-6 and TRBJ2-1; D may correspond to TRBD1 or TRBD2 (5 bases each). The length of the CDR3 is 15 residues. Deletions cut 6 bases from V and 3 bases from J, with 15 bases between. Germline values: CDR1 MNHNY, CDR2 SVGAGI (reference sequence).

This chain links TRBV29-1 with TRBJ2-3, with TRBD1 matching over 9 bases. This CDR3 comprises 14 residues. CDR1 and CDR2 from the germline V gene are SQVTM and ANQGSEA. The ends lost 6 bases at V and 0 bases at J; junction bases unmatched: 4. CDR3 in DNA: TGCAGCGTATCACAGGGGGCTAGCACAGATACGCAGTATTTT. Translated, it gives CSVSQGASTDTQYF.

The table lists this clone with a count of one. The chain joins TRBV25-1 to TRBJ2-2, with 9 bases aligning to TRBD1. V shed 5 bases and J 6 bases; nucleotides not matched to a gene: 10. The germline V gene has CDR1 MGHDK and CDR2 SYGVNS. CDR3 length: 16 residues. CDR3 DNA: TGTGCCAGCAGTCCCCACGGACAGGGGATGGCCGGGGAGCTGTTTTTT. Translating it yields CASSPHGQGMAGELFF.

The gene calls are TRBV18 and TRBJ1-1; D unclear. V lost 8 bases, J lost 2 bases, and 21 bases lay in between. Germline lookup yields CDR1 KGHSH and CDR2 LQKENI. CDR3 length equals 16 residues. CDR3 loop: CASLDRISHTNTEAFF. The CDR3 nucleotides read TGTGCCAGCCTAGATCGGATTAGTCACACCAACACTGAAGCTTTCTTT. The full variable domain, completed using reference TRBV18 and TRBJ1-1, is NAGVMQNPRHLVRRRGQEARLRCSPMKGHSHVYWYRQLPEEGLKFMVYLQKENIIDESGMPKERFSAEFPKEGPSILRIQQVVRGDSAAYFCASLDRISHTNTEAFFGQGTRLTVV.

The V gene is TRBV4-3, the J gene TRBJ1-1; the D is unclear. The CDR3 has 15 amino acids. Germline assignment: CDR1 LGHNA and CDR2 YSLEER. V dropped 0 bases and J dropped 3 bases, with 11 bases sitting between them. Here the CDR3 reads CASSQERYGDTEAFF. DNA for the CDR3: TGCGCCAGCAGCCAAGAAAGATACGGTGACACTGAAGCTTTCTTT.

The chain combines TRBV30 with TRBJ1-3; D perhaps matches TRBD1 (5 bases). The CDR3 loop spans 14 amino acids. Trimming removed 8 bases at V and 1 base at J, with 15 bases between. The germline gives CDR1 GTSNPN, CDR2 SVGIG (reference sequence). The CDR3: CARDQGLSGNTIYF. CDR3 sequence (DNA): TGTGCCCGCGACCAGGGCTTATCTGGAAACACCATATATTTT.

V and J are TRBV5-1 and TRBJ2-2; D is possibly TRBD1 (5 bases). CDR3 length equals 16 residues. V was cut by 8 bases and J by 0 bases, with 17 bases left in between. CDR1 SGHRS and CDR2 YFSETQ come from the germline V gene. CDR3 sequence (DNA): TGCGCCAGTCGTAAAGAGGACAATCCGAACACCGGGGAGCTGTTTTTT. This sequence encodes CASRKEDNPNTGELFF.

V gene TRBV11-1 combines with J gene TRBJ2-7; 8 bases fit TRBD1. Germline assignment: CDR1 SGHAT and CDR2 FQDESV (reference sequence). The CDR3 spans 16 residues. V lost 4 bases to trimming and J lost 0 bases; unmatched junction nucleotides: 8. CDR3 coding DNA: TGTGCCAGCAGCTCCCGGACAGGGCTCAGCTCCTACGAGCAGTACTTC. Its translation: CASSSRTGLSSYEQYF.

The chain is built from TRBV5-1 and TRBJ1-4; D gene unclear. V dropped 4 bases and J dropped 0 bases, with 10 bases sitting between them. Germline V gene data show CDR1 as SGHRS and CDR2 as YFSETQ. This CDR3 has 15 residues. CDR3 loop: CASSTSVATNEKLFF. As DNA, the CDR3 is TGCGCCAGCAGCACCTCAGTCGCAACTAATGAAAAACTGTTTTTT.

The rearrangement links TRBV6-5 to TRBJ1-5; D possibly corresponds to TRBD1 (5 bases). This CDR3 has 16 amino acids. V was trimmed by 4 bases and J by 5 bases, leaving 18 bases between them. Per germline, CDR1 MNHEY and CDR2 SVGAGI. DNA for the CDR3: TGTGCCAGCAGTTCAGACCGGGACGCCCGGGATCAGCCCCAGCATTTT. Amino acids: CASSSDRDARDQPQHF.

This clone was picked up one time. This chain links TRBV4-3 with TRBJ2-1, with D unclear. CDR1 is LGHNA, CDR2 YSLEER, per germline. V was shortened by 0 bases and J by 7 bases, with 10 bases between the two germline ends. This CDR3 spans 14 amino acids. CDR3 protein: CASSQEGTWNEQFF. The CDR3, as DNA: TGCGCCAGCAGCCAAGAGGGAACGTGGAATGAGCAGTTCTTC.

The chain combines TRBV5-1 with TRBJ1-1; D is unclear. Looked up from germline, CDR1 is SGHRS and CDR2 is YFSETQ. CDR3 length: 13 amino acids. V gave up 2 bases and J gave up 0 bases, with 5 bases separating them. In nucleotides, the CDR3 is TGCGCCAGCAGCTTCACCATGAACACTGAAGCTTTCTTT. It is translated as CASSFTMNTEAFF.

CDR3 in amino acids: CASSQTGGDQPQHF. The CDR3 DNA follows: TGTGCCAGCAGCCAAACAGGGGGCGATCAGCCCCAGCATTTT. The gene calls are TRBV4-2 and TRBJ1-5; 9 nucleotides match TRBD1. CDR1 and CDR2 from the germline V gene are LGHNA and YNFKEQ. This CDR3 contains 14 residues. J gave up 5 bases and V 2 bases, and 1 base lay outside the gene matches.

In its sample, this clone was seen once. The chain combines TRBV11-3 with TRBJ2-6; 7 bases line up with TRBD1. The CDR3 is made up of 15 amino acids. Germline V lookup: CDR1 SGHNT, CDR2 YENEEA. J lost 4 bases, V lost 5 bases, and 5 bases had no gene match. CDR3 nucleotides: TGTGCCAGCAGCCCCGACAGGGCCGGGGCCAACGTCCTGACTTTC. Translated: CASSPDRAGANVLTF.

V and J are TRBV28 and TRBJ2-7; either TRBD1 or TRBD2 may supply D (5 bases each). Trimming stripped 10 bases from V and 0 bases from J, with 16 bases between. CDR3 length equals 14 residues. The V gene's germline CDR1 is MDHEN and CDR2 SYDVKM. CDR3 sequence reads: CATLTPGSSYEQYF. The CDR3 nucleotides read TGTGCCACCCTTACACCAGGGAGCTCCTACGAGCAGTACTTC.

The chain carries TRBV29-1 and TRBJ1-1; D remains unclear. The CDR3 length is 13 residues. Germline loops: CDR1 SQVTM, CDR2 ANQGSEA. V lost 4 bases and J lost 8, with 17 bases in between. The CDR3, as DNA: TGCAGCGTTGTGCCAAAACGTGGGGAGGAAGCTTTCTTT. It specifies CSVVPKRGEEAFF.